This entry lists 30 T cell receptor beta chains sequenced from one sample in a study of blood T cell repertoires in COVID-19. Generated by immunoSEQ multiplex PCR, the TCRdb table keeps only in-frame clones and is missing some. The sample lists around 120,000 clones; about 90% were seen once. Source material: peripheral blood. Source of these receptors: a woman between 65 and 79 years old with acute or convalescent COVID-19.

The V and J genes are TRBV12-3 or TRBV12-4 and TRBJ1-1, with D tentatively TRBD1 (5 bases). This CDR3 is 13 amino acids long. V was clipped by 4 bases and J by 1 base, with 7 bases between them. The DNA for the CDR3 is TGTGCCAGCAGTTGGGGGGGGAACACTGAAGCTTTCTTT. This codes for CASSWGGNTEAFF.

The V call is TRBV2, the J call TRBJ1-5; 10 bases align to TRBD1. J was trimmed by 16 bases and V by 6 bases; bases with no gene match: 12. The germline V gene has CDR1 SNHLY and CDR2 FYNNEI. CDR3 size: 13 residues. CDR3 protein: CASRRGQGGQKHF. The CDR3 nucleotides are TGTGCCAGCAGGCGTGGACAGGGGGGCCAGAAACATTTT.

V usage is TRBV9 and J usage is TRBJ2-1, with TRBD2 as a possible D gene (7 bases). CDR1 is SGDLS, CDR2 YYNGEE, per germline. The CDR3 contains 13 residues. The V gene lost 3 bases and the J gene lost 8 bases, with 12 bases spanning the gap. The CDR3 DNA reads TGTGCCAGCAGCGGGTGGGGGGGCGATGAGCAGTTCTTC. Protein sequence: CASSGWGGDEQFF.

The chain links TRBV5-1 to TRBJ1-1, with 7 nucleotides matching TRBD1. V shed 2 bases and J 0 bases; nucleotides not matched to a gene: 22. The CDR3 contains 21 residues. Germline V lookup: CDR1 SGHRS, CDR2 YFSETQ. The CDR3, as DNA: TGCGCCAGCAGCTTAACCCGACAGGGCCCCGGATACCCTCCGATGAACACTGAAGCTTTCTTT. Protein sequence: CASSLTRQGPGYPPMNTEAFF.

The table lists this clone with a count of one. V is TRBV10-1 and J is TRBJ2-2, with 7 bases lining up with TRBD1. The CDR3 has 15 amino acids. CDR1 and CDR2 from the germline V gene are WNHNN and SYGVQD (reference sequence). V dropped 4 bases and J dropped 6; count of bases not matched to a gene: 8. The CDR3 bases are TGCGCCAGCAGTGCTGGGCAGGGGGTCGCCGGGGAGCTGTTTTTT. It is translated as CASSAGQGVAGELFF.

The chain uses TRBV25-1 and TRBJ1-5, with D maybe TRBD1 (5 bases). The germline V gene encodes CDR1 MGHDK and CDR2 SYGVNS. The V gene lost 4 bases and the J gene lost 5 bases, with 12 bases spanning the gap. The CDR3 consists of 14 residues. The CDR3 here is CASSGSGGDQPQHF. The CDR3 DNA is TGTGCCAGCAGTGGTTCGGGGGGGGATCAGCCCCAGCATTTT.

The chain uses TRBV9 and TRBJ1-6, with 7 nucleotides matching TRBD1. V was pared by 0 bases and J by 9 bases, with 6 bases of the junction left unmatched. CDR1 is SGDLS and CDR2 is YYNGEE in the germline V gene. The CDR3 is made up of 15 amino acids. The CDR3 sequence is CASSVGQGGRSPLHF. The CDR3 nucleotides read TGTGCCAGCAGCGTAGGACAGGGAGGTCGTTCACCCCTCCACTTT.

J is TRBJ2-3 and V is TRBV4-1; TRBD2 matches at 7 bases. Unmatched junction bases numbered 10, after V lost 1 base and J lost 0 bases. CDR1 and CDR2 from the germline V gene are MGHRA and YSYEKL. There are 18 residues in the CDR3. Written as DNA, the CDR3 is TGCGCCAGCAGCCAAGTGTCTGGAGCGGGGACCAGCACAGATACGCAGTATTTT. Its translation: CASSQVSGAGTSTDTQYF.

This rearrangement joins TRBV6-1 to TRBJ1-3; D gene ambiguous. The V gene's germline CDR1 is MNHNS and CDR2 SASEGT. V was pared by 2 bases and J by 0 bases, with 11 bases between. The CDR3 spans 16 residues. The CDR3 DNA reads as TGTGCCAGCAGTGAATCTCCGGGTCCCTCTGGAAACACCATATATTTT. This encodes CASSESPGPSGNTIYF.

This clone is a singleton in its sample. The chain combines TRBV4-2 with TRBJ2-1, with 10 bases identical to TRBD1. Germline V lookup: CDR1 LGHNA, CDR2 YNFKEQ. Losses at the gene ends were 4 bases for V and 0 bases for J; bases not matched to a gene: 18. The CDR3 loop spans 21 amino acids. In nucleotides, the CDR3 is TGTGCCAGCAGCCTCAGGTTTGCTTCCGGGACAGGGGACAGCTCCTACAATGAGCAGTTCTTC. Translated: CASSLRFASGTGDSSYNEQFF.

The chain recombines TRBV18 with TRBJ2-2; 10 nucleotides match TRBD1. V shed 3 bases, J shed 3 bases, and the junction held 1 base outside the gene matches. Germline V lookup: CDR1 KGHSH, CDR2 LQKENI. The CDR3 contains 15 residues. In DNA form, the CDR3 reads TGTGCCAGCTCACCGGGACAGGGGTACACCGGGGAGCTGTTTTTT. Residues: CASSPGQGYTGELFF.

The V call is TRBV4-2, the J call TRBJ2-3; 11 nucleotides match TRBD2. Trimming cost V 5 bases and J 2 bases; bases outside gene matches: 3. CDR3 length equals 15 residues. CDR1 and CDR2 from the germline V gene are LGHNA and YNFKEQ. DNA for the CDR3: TGTGCCAGCAGCGCACTAGCGGGGGACACAGATACGCAGTATTTT. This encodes CASSALAGDTDTQYF.

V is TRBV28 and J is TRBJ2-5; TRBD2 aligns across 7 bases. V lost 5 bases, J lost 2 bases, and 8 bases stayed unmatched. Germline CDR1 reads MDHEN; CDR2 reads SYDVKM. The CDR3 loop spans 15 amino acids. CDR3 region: CASSGPGAGQETQYF. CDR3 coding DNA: TGTGCCAGCAGTGGGCCGGGAGCGGGGCAAGAGACCCAGTACTTC.

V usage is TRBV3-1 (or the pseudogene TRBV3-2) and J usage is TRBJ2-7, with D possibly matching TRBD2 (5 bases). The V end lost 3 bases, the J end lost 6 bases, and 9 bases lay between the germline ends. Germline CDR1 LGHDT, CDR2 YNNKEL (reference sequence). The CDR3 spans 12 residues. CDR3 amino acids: CASSQGVGEQYF. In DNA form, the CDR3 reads TGTGCCAGCAGCCAGGGAGTGGGCGAGCAGTACTTC.

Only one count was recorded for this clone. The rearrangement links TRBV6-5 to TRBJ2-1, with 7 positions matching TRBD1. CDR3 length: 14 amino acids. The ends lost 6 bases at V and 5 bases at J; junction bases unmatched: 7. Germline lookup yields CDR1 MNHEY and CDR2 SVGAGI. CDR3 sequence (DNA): TGTGCCAGCAGCAAGGGGGCTGGTAACAATGAGCAGTTCTTC. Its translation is CASSKGAGNNEQFF.

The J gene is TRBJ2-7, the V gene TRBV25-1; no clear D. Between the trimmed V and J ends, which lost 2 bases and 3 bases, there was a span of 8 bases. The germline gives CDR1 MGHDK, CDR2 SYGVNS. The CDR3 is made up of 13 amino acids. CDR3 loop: CASSERRDYEQYF. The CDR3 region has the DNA TGTGCCAGCAGTGAAAGGAGAGACTACGAGCAGTACTTC.

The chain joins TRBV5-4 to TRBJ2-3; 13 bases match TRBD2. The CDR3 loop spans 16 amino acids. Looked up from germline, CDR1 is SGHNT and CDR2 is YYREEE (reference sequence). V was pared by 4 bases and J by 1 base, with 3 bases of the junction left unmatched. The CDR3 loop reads CASSILAGGRTDTQYF. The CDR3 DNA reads TGTGCCAGCAGCATACTAGCGGGGGGGCGCACAGATACGCAGTATTTT.

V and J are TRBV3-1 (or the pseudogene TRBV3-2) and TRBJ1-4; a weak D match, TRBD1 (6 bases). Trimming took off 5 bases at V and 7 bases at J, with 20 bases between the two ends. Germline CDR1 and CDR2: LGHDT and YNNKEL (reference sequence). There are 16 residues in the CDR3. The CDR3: CASSLGGSRGTEKLFF. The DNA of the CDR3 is TGTGCCAGCAGCTTAGGCGGTTCCAGGGGTACTGAAAAACTGTTTTTT.

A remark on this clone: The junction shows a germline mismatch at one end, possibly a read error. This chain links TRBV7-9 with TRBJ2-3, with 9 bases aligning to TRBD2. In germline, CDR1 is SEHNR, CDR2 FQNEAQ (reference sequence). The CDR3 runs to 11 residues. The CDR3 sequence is CASSSISGGTF. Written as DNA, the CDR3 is TGTGCCAGCAGCTCGATTAGCGGGGGAACCTTT.

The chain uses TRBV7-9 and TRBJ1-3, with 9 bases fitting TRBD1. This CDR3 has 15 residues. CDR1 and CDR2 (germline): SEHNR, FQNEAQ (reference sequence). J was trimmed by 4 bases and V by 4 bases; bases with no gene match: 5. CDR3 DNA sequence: TGTGCCAGCAGCTCTACAGACAGGGGGGGAAACACCATATATTTT. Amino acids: CASSSTDRGGNTIYF.

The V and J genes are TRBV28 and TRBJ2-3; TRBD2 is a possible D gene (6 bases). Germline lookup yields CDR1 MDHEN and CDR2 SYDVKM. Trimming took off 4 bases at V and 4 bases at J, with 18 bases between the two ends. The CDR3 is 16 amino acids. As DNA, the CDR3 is TGTGCCAGCAGTTCTCCTGCTGCCGGGGGAGCAGATACGCAGTATTTT. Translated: CASSSPAAGGADTQYF.

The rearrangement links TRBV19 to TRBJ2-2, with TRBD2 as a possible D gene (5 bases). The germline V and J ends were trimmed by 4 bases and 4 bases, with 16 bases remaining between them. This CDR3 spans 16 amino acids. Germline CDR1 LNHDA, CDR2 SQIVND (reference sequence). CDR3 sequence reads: CASSNRDYTGTGELFF. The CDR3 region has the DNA TGTGCCAGTAGTAACCGAGACTACACGGGCACCGGGGAGCTGTTTTTT.

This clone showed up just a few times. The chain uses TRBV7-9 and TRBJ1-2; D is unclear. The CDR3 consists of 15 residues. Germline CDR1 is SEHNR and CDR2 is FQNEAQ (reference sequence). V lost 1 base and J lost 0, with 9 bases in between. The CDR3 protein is CASSLEASANYGYTF. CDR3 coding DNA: TGTGCCAGCAGCTTAGAAGCCTCCGCTAACTATGGCTACACCTTC.

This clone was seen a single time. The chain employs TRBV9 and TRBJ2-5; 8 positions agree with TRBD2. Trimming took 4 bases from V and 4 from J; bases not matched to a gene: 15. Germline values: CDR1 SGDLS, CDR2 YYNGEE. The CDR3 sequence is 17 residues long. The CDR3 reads CASSLSGTRGPRETQYF. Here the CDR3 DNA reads TGTGCCAGCAGCCTATCCGGGACTAGAGGGCCAAGAGAGACCCAGTACTTC. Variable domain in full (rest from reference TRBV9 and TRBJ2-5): DSGVTQTPKHLITATGQRVTLRCSPRSGDLSVYWYQQSLDQGLQFLIQYYNGEERAKGNILERFSAQQFPDLHSELNLSSLELGDSALYFCASSLSGTRGPRETQYFGPGTRLLVL.

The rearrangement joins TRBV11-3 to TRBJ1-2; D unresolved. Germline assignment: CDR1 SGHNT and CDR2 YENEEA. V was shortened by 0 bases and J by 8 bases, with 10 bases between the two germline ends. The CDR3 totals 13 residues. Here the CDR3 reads CASSLEGLGGYTF. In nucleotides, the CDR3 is TGTGCCAGCAGCTTAGAGGGTTTGGGCGGCTACACCTTC. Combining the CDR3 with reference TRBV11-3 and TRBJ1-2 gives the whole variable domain EAGVVQSPRYKIIEKKQPVAFWCNPISGHNTLYWYLQNLGQGPELLIRYENEEAVDDSQLPKDRFSAERLKGVDSTLKIQPAELGDSAVYLCASSLEGLGGYTFGSGTRLTVV.

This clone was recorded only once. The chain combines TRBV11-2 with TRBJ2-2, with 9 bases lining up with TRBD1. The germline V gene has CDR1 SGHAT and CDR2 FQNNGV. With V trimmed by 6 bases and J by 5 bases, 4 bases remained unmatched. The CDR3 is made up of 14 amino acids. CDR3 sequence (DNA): TGTGCCAGCAGGGGACAGGGCCTAACCGGGGAGCTGTTTTTT. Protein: CASRGQGLTGELFF.

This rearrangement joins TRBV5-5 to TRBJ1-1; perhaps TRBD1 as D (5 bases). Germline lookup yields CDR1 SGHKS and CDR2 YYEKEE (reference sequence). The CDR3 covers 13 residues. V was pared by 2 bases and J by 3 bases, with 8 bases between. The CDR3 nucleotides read TGTGCCAGCAGCTTCACGACAGACACTGAAGCTTTCTTT. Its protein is CASSFTTDTEAFF.

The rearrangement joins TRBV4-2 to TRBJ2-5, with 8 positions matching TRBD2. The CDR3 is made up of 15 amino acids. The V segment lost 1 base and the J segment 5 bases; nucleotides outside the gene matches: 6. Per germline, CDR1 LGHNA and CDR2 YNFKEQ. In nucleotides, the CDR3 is TGTGCCAGCAGCCAAGTTCGGGGGGGCTGGGAGACCCAGTACTTC. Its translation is CASSQVRGGWETQYF.

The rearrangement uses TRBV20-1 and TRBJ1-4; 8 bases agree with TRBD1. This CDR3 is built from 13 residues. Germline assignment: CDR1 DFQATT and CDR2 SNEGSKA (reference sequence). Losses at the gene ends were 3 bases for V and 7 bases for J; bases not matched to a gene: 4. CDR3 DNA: TGCAGTGCTAGTAGCCAGGGGGCTGAAAAACTGTTTTTT. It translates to CSASSQGAEKLFF.

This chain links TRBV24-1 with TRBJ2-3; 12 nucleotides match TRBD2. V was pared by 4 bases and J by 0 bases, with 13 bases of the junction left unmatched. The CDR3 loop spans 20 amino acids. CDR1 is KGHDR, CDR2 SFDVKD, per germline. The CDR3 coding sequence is TGTGCCACCAGTGACTTCCCTACTAGCGGGGGGACCCCTAGCACAGATACGCAGTATTTT. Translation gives CATSDFPTSGGTPSTDTQYF.